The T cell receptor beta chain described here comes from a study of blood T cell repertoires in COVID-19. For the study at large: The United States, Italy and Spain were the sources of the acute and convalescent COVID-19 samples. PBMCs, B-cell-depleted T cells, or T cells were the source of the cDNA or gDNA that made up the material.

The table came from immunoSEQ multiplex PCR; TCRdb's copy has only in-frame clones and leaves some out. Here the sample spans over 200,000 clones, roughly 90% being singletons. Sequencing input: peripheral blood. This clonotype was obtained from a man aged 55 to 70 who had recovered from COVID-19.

Written as DNA, the CDR3 is TGTGCCAGCAGTATTATAAGCACAGATACGCAGTATTTT. Translation: CASSIISTDTQYF. The chain carries TRBV6-6 and TRBJ2-3; D is uncertain. The CDR3 extends over 13 amino acids. Germline CDR1 is MNHNY and CDR2 is SVGAGI (reference sequence). V shed 5 bases and J shed 0 bases, with 6 bases lying between them.